The following is a T cell receptor (beta chain) sequence with its context. The germline V gene encodes CDR1 SGDLS and CDR2 YYNGEE. The V gene end was trimmed by 1 base and the J gene end by 5 bases; junction bases not matched to a gene: 8. CDR3 length: 16 amino acids. This sample was taken from a study of blood T cell repertoires in COVID-19. Study background: Sites across the United States, Italy and Spain contributed samples from acute and convalescent COVID-19.

This table comes from immunoSEQ multiplex PCR, and its TCRdb copy is limited to in-frame clones, with some not included. Here the sample spans 140,000 or so clones, about 90% being singletons. The sequence derives from a man in his sixties with active or convalescent COVID-19. This chain joins TRBV9 and TRBJ2-1, with 8 bases that match TRBD2. Sequencing input: peripheral blood. For the CDR3, the DNA is TGTGCCAGCAGCGTACAACCGGGACTAGTTAACAATGAGCAGTTCTTC. This encodes CASSVQPGLVNNEQFF.